This T cell receptor (beta chain) was sequenced for a study of T-cell reconstitution after alpha-beta-depleted transplantation in children. The CDR3 length is 13 residues. V lost 6 bases, J lost 1 base, and 9 bases lay in between. The table lists this clonotype with many counts. The authors prepared the TCRbeta library with unique molecular identifiers. TCRdb called the PCR reads again in MiXCR, with one record for every CDR3 protein. The data show over 100,000 distinct CDR3 sequences, about 9.3% seen once. The chain has TRBV12-3 or TRBV12-4 and TRBJ1-1, with a possible D match to TRBD1 (6 bases). The receptor was isolated from a boy between 2 and 10 years old with acute lymphoblastic leukemia, due to receive a stem cell transplant. The sample consisted of PBMCs, taken before TCRalphabeta/CD19-depleted stem cell transplant. The CDR3 bases are TGTGCCAGCAGCTACAGGGAGAACACTGAAGCTTTCTTT. The encoded protein is CASSYRENTEAFF.